This entry describes one T cell receptor (beta chain). It lacks a known antigen. Base qualities were left out, and no much larger clone turns up one base away. Libraries were constructed by 5' RACE. Sequencer: Illumina HiSeq 2500. A second PCR of roughly 6 to 11 cycles was performed with a sample-barcoded 5' primer and a J-beta primer mix. A template-switch 5' adaptor carrying 12 random nucleotides introduced a unique molecular identifier onto each TCR beta cDNA molecule. At least 2.5 million CDR3-containing paired-end reads were obtained from each sample. The Mint cDNA synthesis kit, primed by a TRBC-specific oligonucleotide, was used to synthesize first-strand cDNA from all RNA. All cDNA was treated with uracil-DNA glycosylase and then went through a first 18-cycle PCR with the universal primers M1SS and BC2_uni_R. As for the original processing: Normalization of each sample was performed by random selection of 1 million high-quality reads, each carrying a distinct molecular identifier. Instead of being binned into consensus sequences, reads that shared molecular identifiers were thrown out. MiTCR, with a Q25 quality threshold and the strictest error-elimination algorithm, was used for CDR3 identification, clonotype clustering and error correction. Lower-bound total TCR beta diversity was estimated with a nonparametric unseen species model using Euler transformation. In-frame beta chains were kept once TCRdb had trimmed the public reads at Q25 with fastp and called clones with MiXCR. Every distinct CDR3 protein forms one entry, paired with its most common genes and DNA. The V and J calls shown here were made by TCRdb, not taken from the authors' results. The sample table lists fewer than 650,000 distinct CDR3 sequences, about 26% of them with a count of one. The top ten hold approximately 3.6% of the sample.

The donors were roughly 38 Caucasian individuals from Russia, aged about 6 to 95 years, who were systemically healthy. Ten milliliters of peripheral blood were drawn from each donor into EDTA-treated Vacutainer tubes. Ficoll-Paque density-gradient centrifugation was used to isolate PBMCs, with at least 7 million obtained per sample. Trizol reagent was used to extract total RNA from PBMCs, with at least 5.5 micrograms per sample. For every donor, an aliquot of PBMCs went through flow cytometry to measure the percentages of naive CD45RAhigh/CD27high T cells. This sample was taken from a study of blood T cells in healthy people across ages (dated by TCRdb to the mid-2010s). About the investigation overall: In model experiments, template switching captured about one uniquely barcoded TCR beta cDNA molecule for every two T cells. Donors were grouped into four age groups: young (average approximately 15 years), middle-aged (under 40), aged (about 59) and long-lived (approximately 82). To track age-related changes in TCR beta repertoire diversity, the study relied on deep sequencing normalized with unique cDNA molecular identifiers. For two donors (one aged 18 to 30 and one aged 80 or older), the study analyzed two additional independent replicas of 1 million unique cDNA reads from the same blood draw. The paper's findings and limits, for the study overall: Donor CMV infection status was unknown, potentially confounding age-related changes in expanded clonotypes. The long-lived group showed more naive CD4+ T cells, fewer expanded clones and increased TCR diversity than the aged group, suggesting age selection. Because profiling used bulk unsorted PBMCs, naive and antigen-experienced compartments could not be compared conclusively. Observed TCR beta diversity per million T cells fell roughly linearly with age, and a significant reduction was already apparent by age around 40. Estimates of total diversity based on one million sequenced T cells were regarded as lower bounds and as underestimates. The percentage of naive T cells measured by flow cytometry correlated strongly with observed TCR beta diversity.

A further study also used this sample, focusing on T cells of mothers and their children. As the second publication notes: Donors were nine systemically healthy Caucasian individuals: three mothers and their six children. cDNA synthesis used all of the extracted RNA, with 1.5 ug of RNA in each 15 ul reaction. Sample barcodes and 2-4 random nucleotides were added via the M1S primer in the second PCR. Each mother yielded over 9 million TCR beta CDR3 reads and each child 2.5 million to 3 million reads. Thymic selection similarly shapes TCR recombination output in related and unrelated pairs, with minor effect from inherited differences. Normalized repertoire overlap in related mother-child pairs was always slightly higher than in unrelated mother-child pairs, but the difference was never significant. Persistent microchimeric T cell clones were not detected, at a sensitivity of 85 to 100 clones per million clonotypes. The study used deep NGS to compare TCR beta repertoires of mothers and children, seeking features distinguishing related mother-child pairs from unrelated individuals. Mothers averaged about 40 +/- 4 years of age and children averaged around 10 +/- 4 years. After adapter ligation with NEBNext reagents, the libraries were sequenced on Illumina HiSeq 2000 with 100+100 nt paired-end reads. To prevent cross-contamination, the mother and child libraries were prepared one month apart and sequenced in separate runs. Between about 500,000 and 2,100,000 distinct TCR beta clonotypes were identified per donor. Naive TCR beta clonotypes were estimated from low-frequency clonotypes matched to each donor's FACS-determined naive share, without sorting.

The material sequenced was blood. The TCR was taken from a boy between 2 and 10 years old in good health.

The bases read TGCGCCAGCAGCTTGATAACAACGAGGCCTACGAACACCGGGGAGCTGTTTTTT. Its amino acids are CASSLITTRPTNTGELFF. The V and J genes are TRBV5-1 and TRBJ2-2; no D segment can be confidently identified. Including cysteine and phenylalanine, the CDR3 has 18 amino acids. Solely the CDR3 DNA is kept, with 54 bases framed from the first base. Based on the germline V gene, the CDR1 and CDR2 sequences are SGHRS and YFSETQ. V was cut back by 1 base and J by 0 bases, leaving a gap of 16 bases between them.